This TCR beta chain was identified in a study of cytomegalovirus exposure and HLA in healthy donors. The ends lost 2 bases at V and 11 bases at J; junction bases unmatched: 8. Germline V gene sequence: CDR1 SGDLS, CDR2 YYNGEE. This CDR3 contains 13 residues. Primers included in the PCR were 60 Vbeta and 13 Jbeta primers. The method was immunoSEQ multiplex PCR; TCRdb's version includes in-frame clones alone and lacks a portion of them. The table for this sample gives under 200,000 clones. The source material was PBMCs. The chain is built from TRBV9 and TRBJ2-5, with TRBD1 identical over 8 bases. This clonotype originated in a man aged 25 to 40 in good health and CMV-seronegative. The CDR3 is CASSVNRGAPQYF. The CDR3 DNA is TGTGCCAGCAGCGTCAACAGGGGGGCCCCTCAGTACTTC.